Listed here are 17 T cell receptor beta chains from one sample, sequenced in a study of cytotoxic CD8 clonotypes in ibrutinib-treated CLL. The method was immunoSEQ multiplex PCR; TCRdb's version includes in-frame clones alone and lacks a portion of them. The sample has some 130,000 clones, 76% seen once. This specimen consisted of PBMCs, obtained after 24 months of ibrutinib treatment. The receptors shown here come from a human donor with chronic lymphocytic leukemia.

This chain uses TRBV15 with TRBJ2-5; D gene uncertain. Trimming took off 3 bases at V and 5 bases at J, with 19 bases between the two ends. The CDR3 spans 16 residues. The germline V gene has CDR1 LNHNV and CDR2 YYDKDF (reference sequence). DNA for the CDR3: TGTGCCACCAGCAGGGGCAGGTCGGATGGCTTCGAGACCCAGTACTTC. Its translation is CATSRGRSDGFETQYF.

This sequence joins TRBV5-4 and TRBJ1-1, with 7 bases matching TRBD1. CDR1 and CDR2 from the germline V gene are SGHNT and YYREEE (reference sequence). The CDR3 consists of 15 residues. After removal of 1 base from V and 5 bases from J, the junction contained 8 bases not matched to a gene. CDR3 protein: CASSLLPQGGTEAFF. CDR3 nucleotide sequence: TGTGCCAGCAGCTTGTTGCCGCAGGGGGGGACTGAAGCTTTCTTT.

The chain combines TRBV7-2 with TRBJ1-3, with D perhaps matching TRBD1 (5 bases). The CDR3 has 14 residues. V was shortened by 3 bases and J by 2 bases, with 8 bases between the two germline ends. Looked up from germline, CDR1 is SGHTA and CDR2 is FQGNSA. The CDR3 DNA follows: TGTGCCAGCAGCTTGGCGGGGGCTGGAAACACCATATATTTT. Translated: CASSLAGAGNTIYF.

This chain uses TRBV11-2 with TRBJ2-7; the match to TRBD2 covers 8 bases. The CDR3 runs 15 residues. The V and J ends lost 1 base and 2 bases, in that order; junction bases with no gene match: 4. Looked up from germline, CDR1 is SGHAT and CDR2 is FQNNGV. The CDR3 sequence is CASSLAPAGAYEQYF. In nucleotides, the CDR3 is TGTGCCAGCAGCTTAGCGCCAGCGGGGGCCTACGAGCAGTACTTC.

This clone was found a few times. This chain links TRBV18 with TRBJ1-1; D gene unclear. Deletions cut 3 bases from V and 7 bases from J, with 9 bases between. CDR3 length: 12 amino acids. CDR1 and CDR2 from the germline V gene are KGHSH and LQKENI. CDR3 amino acids: CASSPSGYEAFF. In DNA form, the CDR3 reads TGTGCCAGCTCACCGTCGGGTTATGAAGCTTTCTTT.

V and J are TRBV18 and TRBJ2-1, with unresolved D. Looked up from germline, CDR1 is KGHSH and CDR2 is LQKENI. The V end lost 2 bases, the J end lost 5 bases, and 10 bases lay between the germline ends. The CDR3 loop spans 14 amino acids. The CDR3 bases are TGTGCCAGCTCACCAGTGTCCAGCAACAATGAGCAGTTCTTC. This sequence encodes CASSPVSSNNEQFF. Combining the CDR3 with reference TRBV18 and TRBJ2-1 gives the whole variable domain NAGVMQNPRHLVRRRGQEARLRCSPMKGHSHVYWYRQLPEEGLKFMVYLQKENIIDESGMPKERFSAEFPKEGPSILRIQQVVRGDSAAYFCASSPVSSNNEQFFGPGTRLTVL.

DNA for the CDR3: TGCGCCAGCAGCGGGACAGGGTCTGACTCCTACGAGCAGTACTTC. This translates into CASSGTGSDSYEQYF. The V and J genes are TRBV5-1 and TRBJ2-7; TRBD1 aligns across 9 bases. Germline V lookup: CDR1 SGHRS, CDR2 YFSETQ. With V trimmed by 4 bases and J by 0 bases, 5 bases remained unmatched. The CDR3 sequence is 15 residues long.

V usage is TRBV11-3 and J usage is TRBJ2-1, with D uncertain. Germline V gene sequence: CDR1 SGHNT, CDR2 YENEEA. Trimming pared 0 bases from V and 9 bases from J, leaving 9 bases between. CDR3 length equals 13 residues. The CDR3 DNA follows: TGTGCCAGCAGCTTAGATAGGTCTGGTGAGCAGTTCTTC. Protein sequence: CASSLDRSGEQFF. Supplemented by reference TRBV11-3 and TRBJ2-1, the full variable domain reads EAGVVQSPRYKIIEKKQPVAFWCNPISGHNTLYWYLQNLGQGPELLIRYENEEAVDDSQLPKDRFSAERLKGVDSTLKIQPAELGDSAVYLCASSLDRSGEQFFGPGTRLTVL.

This chain connects TRBV10-3 to TRBJ2-2; D may be TRBD2 (6 bases). The CDR3 has 14 amino acids. Germline V gene sequence: CDR1 ENHRY, CDR2 SYGVKD. Trimming removed 6 bases from V and 5 bases from J, with 13 bases in between. The CDR3 DNA sequence: TGTGCCATCAGGGGGCGGGACGATACCGGGGAGCTGTTTTTT. Its translation is CAIRGRDDTGELFF.

The chain has TRBV6-1 and TRBJ2-7; D gene unclear. The CDR3 has 13 amino acids. V was pared by 4 bases and J by 3 bases, with 10 bases between. The germline gives CDR1 MNHNS, CDR2 SASEGT. For the CDR3, the DNA is TGTGCCAGCAGTGTACGGGCCCTCTACGAGCAGTACTTC. Amino acids: CASSVRALYEQYF.

V and J are TRBV1 and TRBJ2-5; TRBD2 was called by the table and not checked on the DNA. TRBV1 is recorded as a pseudogene. This CDR3 is built from 15 residues. The CDR3 region has the DNA TGCACCAGCAGCCCGGGACTAGCGGGGGAAGAGACCCAGTACTTC. Amino acids: CTSSPGLAGEETQYF.

The chain couples TRBV28 to TRBJ2-7, with D hard to call. This CDR3 is 15 amino acids long. CDR1 and CDR2 (germline): MDHEN, SYDVKM. Trimming took 3 bases from V and 3 from J, leaving 15 bases between them. Here the CDR3 reads CASSLAGSPNYEQYF. For the CDR3, the DNA is TGTGCCAGCAGTTTGGCCGGCAGCCCAAACTACGAGCAGTACTTC. The whole variable domain, remainder taken from reference TRBV28 and TRBJ2-7, is DVKVTQSSRYLVKRTGEKVFLECVQDMDHENMFWYRQDPGLGLRLIYFSYDVKMKEKGDIPEGYSVSREKKERFSLILESASTNQTSMYLCASSLAGSPNYEQYFGPGTRLTVT.

As concerns this clone: The junction differs from germline at one of its ends, possibly a read error. DNA for the CDR3: TGTGCTAGCAGCCCCATGGGGGAGACCCAGTACTTC. Protein sequence: CASSPMGETQYF. The V call is TRBV7-7, the J call TRBJ2-5; D not resolved. CDR1 and CDR2 from the germline V gene are SSHAT and FNYEAQ (reference sequence). There are 12 residues in the CDR3.

This chain uses TRBV7-6 with TRBJ1-5, with D maybe TRBD1 (5 bases). The CDR3 runs 16 residues. Germline V gives CDR1 SGHVS, CDR2 FNYEAQ. Trimming removed 5 bases from V and 3 bases from J, with 17 bases in between. The CDR3 bases are TGTGCCAGCAGCCCAGTCCAGGGTGGGGTCAATCAGCCCCAGCATTTT. Its translation: CASSPVQGGVNQPQHF.

This chain uses TRBV5-1 with TRBJ1-3; the D gene is possibly TRBD1 (5 bases). V shed 0 bases and J shed 2 bases, with 12 bases lying between them. Germline V gene sequence: CDR1 SGHRS, CDR2 YFSETQ. The CDR3 is made up of 16 amino acids. The CDR3 region has the DNA TGCGCCAGCAGCTTGGTCGGGGCGCCGGCTGGAAACACCATATATTTT. Translated: CASSLVGAPAGNTIYF.

The J gene is TRBJ1-4, the V gene TRBV27, with D perhaps matching TRBD1 (5 bases). Germline-derived CDR1 and CDR2 are MNHEY and SMNVEV (reference sequence). V shed 5 bases and J shed 7 bases, with 20 bases lying between them. The length of the CDR3 is 16 residues. The CDR3: CASSTRRGRRGEKLFF. The DNA for the CDR3 is TGTGCCAGCAGTACACGGAGAGGGAGGAGGGGTGAAAAACTGTTTTTT.

This sequence joins TRBV27 and TRBJ2-1, with 14 bases aligning to TRBD2. Germline trimming cut 6 bases from V and 4 bases from J; bases unmatched to any gene: 11. The length of the CDR3 is 18 residues. Germline loops: CDR1 MNHEY, CDR2 SMNVEV (reference sequence). The CDR3 region has the DNA TGTGCCAGCAGGCCGGGACTAGCGGGAGCGGGGATATACAATGAGCAGTTCTTC. This codes for CASRPGLAGAGIYNEQFF.